The subject of this entry is one T cell receptor (beta chain). The source of the sample is a study of early T cells in non-severe SARS-CoV-2 infection. Overall study: Unpaired chains resulted from sequencing bulk RNA of unsorted whole blood.

V dropped 4 bases and J dropped 4; count of bases not matched to a gene: 6. The CDR3 is 14 amino acids. Germline assignment: CDR1 SGHAT and CDR2 FQNNGV. Each cDNA molecule carried a unique molecular identifier. Each CDR3 protein is one row after TCRdb ran MiXCR on the 5' RACE reads. The table shows 70,000 to 95,000 distinct CDR3 sequences, with roughly 10% occurring only once. This TCR was sampled from an adult who was a healthcare worker with PCR-confirmed SARS-CoV-2 infection or an uninfected control (not recorded which). This chain uses TRBV11-2 with TRBJ2-5; 7 bases match TRBD1. Sample: whole blood. The CDR3 region is CASSYRQGSETQYF. CDR3 DNA sequence: TGTGCCAGCAGCTACCGACAGGGTTCAGAGACCCAGTACTTC.